Following are 25 T cell receptor beta chains from one sample sequenced in a study of blood T cell repertoires in COVID-19. Assay: immunoSEQ multiplex PCR; the TCRdb copy retains only in-frame clones and omits some. Here the sample spans approximately 200,000 clones, under 90% being singletons. The sequenced sample consisted of PBMCs or T cells enriched from blood (not recorded which). These receptors all come from a man between 60 and 70 years old who had recovered from COVID-19.

The V gene is TRBV29-1, the J gene TRBJ1-2, with TRBD1 as a possible D gene (6 bases). This CDR3 spans 14 amino acids. The germline CDR1 and CDR2 sequences are SQVTM and ANQGSEA. Deletions cut 2 bases from V and 1 base from J, with 11 bases between. This chain's CDR3 is CSVETQGRNYGYTF. CDR3 DNA sequence: TGCAGCGTTGAAACACAGGGCCGTAACTATGGCTACACCTTC.

V is TRBV11-3 and J is TRBJ1-1; D might be TRBD1 (6 bases). There are 13 residues in the CDR3. V dropped 6 bases and J dropped 6 bases, with 14 bases sitting between them. The germline CDR1 and CDR2 sequences are SGHNT and YENEEA. The CDR3 loop reads CASRGGGIAEAFF. The CDR3 nucleotides read TGTGCCAGCAGAGGGGGAGGGATCGCTGAAGCTTTCTTT.

The gene calls are TRBV11-2 and TRBJ2-2; D may be TRBD1 (6 bases). Germline values: CDR1 SGHAT, CDR2 FQNNGV. The CDR3 runs 16 residues. Trimming took 5 bases from V and 1 from J, leaving 14 bases between them. The CDR3 region is CASSLVWGQNTGELFF. CDR3 sequence (DNA): TGTGCCAGCAGCCTCGTCTGGGGGCAGAACACCGGGGAGCTGTTTTTT.

This clone was detected only once. V is TRBV7-2 and J is TRBJ1-6; D gene uncertain. Germline CDR1 is SGHTA and CDR2 is FQGNSA. Trimming removed 3 bases at V and 6 bases at J, with 12 bases between. The CDR3 is 15 residues long. CDR3 residues: CASSFSRRSNSPLHF. CDR3 DNA sequence: TGTGCCAGCAGCTTTTCCCGGAGGTCTAATTCACCCCTCCACTTT.

The rearrangement uses TRBV5-8 and TRBJ2-7, with 10 bases identical to TRBD1. This CDR3 is built from 16 residues. Germline-derived CDR1 and CDR2 are SGHTS and YDEGEE. After removal of 2 bases from V and 6 bases from J, the junction contained 11 bases not matched to a gene. The CDR3 loop is CASSFISGTGVAEQYF. The CDR3, as DNA: TGTGCCAGCAGCTTTATCTCGGGGACAGGGGTTGCCGAGCAGTACTTC.

This clone was detected only a few times. The chain employs TRBV7-9 and TRBJ1-1, with D unresolved. Between the trimmed V and J ends, which lost 3 bases and 4 bases, there was a span of 6 bases. This CDR3 has 12 residues. Germline V gene lookup returns CDR1 SEHNR and CDR2 FQNEAQ (reference sequence). The CDR3 region has the DNA TGTGCCAGCAGCTTTGAGTTCACTGAAGCTTTCTTT. Amino acid sequence: CASSFEFTEAFF.

This chain uses TRBV5-1 with TRBJ2-1, with 7 bases lining up with TRBD1. CDR3 length: 15 residues. Germline V gene data show CDR1 as SGHRS and CDR2 as YFSETQ. With 2 bases clipped from V and 5 bases from J, the junction kept 7 bases outside the gene matches. The CDR3 region is CASSFGTVGNNEQFF. The DNA for the CDR3 is TGCGCCAGCAGCTTCGGGACAGTGGGGAACAATGAGCAGTTCTTC.

The rearrangement uses TRBV12-5 and TRBJ1-1; TRBD1 matches at 9 bases. Per germline, CDR1 LGHNT and CDR2 FRNRAP. The CDR3 spans 14 residues. With V trimmed by 1 base and J by 8 bases, 5 bases remained unmatched. CDR3 protein: CASGLGVQGAEAFF. CDR3 in DNA: TGTGCTAGTGGTTTGGGAGTACAGGGGGCCGAAGCTTTCTTT.

This clone was detected only a few times. The chain recombines TRBV18 with TRBJ2-7, with 8 bases that match TRBD1. The CDR3 has 15 amino acids. Germline loops: CDR1 KGHSH, CDR2 LQKENI. J was trimmed by 4 bases and V by 3 bases; bases with no gene match: 8. The CDR3 nucleotides are TGTGCCAGCTCACCCAAGGACAGGGTAGGGTACGAGCAGTACTTC. Amino acid sequence: CASSPKDRVGYEQYF.

This chain uses TRBV19 with TRBJ2-3; D not certain. Trimming left V 3 bases short and J 6 bases short, with 10 bases between. This CDR3 comprises 13 residues. CDR1 LNHDA and CDR2 SQIVND come from the germline V gene (reference sequence). CDR3 amino acids: CASSMTRLDTQYF. CDR3 nucleotides: TGTGCCAGTAGTATGACAAGGCTTGATACGCAGTATTTT.

This sequence joins TRBV7-2 and TRBJ2-1, with 15 bases that match TRBD2. The germline V gene has CDR1 SGHTA and CDR2 FQGNSA. This CDR3 region has 14 residues. The trim removed 5 bases at V and 11 bases at J, leaving 4 bases unmatched. For the CDR3, the DNA is TGTGCCAGCAGCCCGGGACTAGCGGGGGGAAAGCAGTTCTTC. Translation gives CASSPGLAGGKQFF.

The chain joins TRBV10-3 to TRBJ1-4; 8 nucleotides match TRBD1. CDR1 and CDR2 from the germline V gene are ENHRY and SYGVKD. The V gene end was trimmed by 9 bases and the J gene end by 3 bases; junction bases not matched to a gene: 3. This CDR3 contains 13 residues. DNA of the CDR3: TGTGCCATAAAACAGGGGGCTAATGAAAAACTGTTTTTT. Residues: CAIKQGANEKLFF.

This rearrangement joins TRBV7-9 to TRBJ1-3; TRBD1 matches 11 bases. Germline loops: CDR1 SEHNR, CDR2 FQNEAQ (reference sequence). This CDR3 is 16 amino acids long. Unmatched junction bases numbered 4, after V lost 5 bases and J lost 1 base. CDR3 nucleotide sequence: TGTGCCAGCAGCCTCGGACAGGGGGCTTCTGGAAACACCATATATTTT. Translated: CASSLGQGASGNTIYF.

V gene TRBV9 combines with J gene TRBJ2-7; the match to TRBD1 covers 9 bases. Germline CDR1 SGDLS, CDR2 YYNGEE. The V gene end was trimmed by 4 bases and the J gene end by 6 bases; junction bases not matched to a gene: 11. This CDR3 comprises 15 residues. The CDR3 loop reads CASSPRDRVSSEQYF. In DNA, the CDR3 is TGTGCCAGCAGCCCCCGGGACAGGGTTTCGTCCGAGCAGTACTTC.

The rearrangement uses TRBV2 and TRBJ2-3; no firm D call. The CDR3 is 17 amino acids. The germline V and J ends were trimmed by 0 bases and 6 bases, with 19 bases remaining between them. Germline V lookup: CDR1 SNHLY, CDR2 FYNNEI. This CDR3 reads CASSEARFSNLFDTQYF. CDR3 nucleotides: TGTGCCAGCAGTGAAGCGCGGTTTTCGAACCTTTTTGATACGCAGTATTTT. The full variable domain, completed using reference TRBV2 and TRBJ2-3, is EPEVTQTPSHQVTQMGQEVILRCVPISNHLYFYWYRQILGQKVEFLVSFYNNEISEKSEIFDDQFSVERPDGSNFTLKIRSTKLEDSAMYFCASSEARFSNLFDTQYFGPGTRLTVL.

The gene calls are TRBV24-1 and TRBJ1-1, with D uncertain. The CDR3 is 12 amino acids. Germline lookup yields CDR1 KGHDR and CDR2 SFDVKD. Trimming removed 5 bases from V and 6 bases from J, with 9 bases in between. The CDR3 loop reads CATSAGSAEAFF. The CDR3 nucleotides are TGTGCCACCAGTGCGGGGTCGGCTGAAGCTTTCTTT.

V usage is TRBV7-9 and J usage is TRBJ2-3, with 15 bases fitting TRBD2. The CDR3 is 17 amino acids. The J segment lost 5 bases and the V segment lost 5 bases, leaving 8 bases of the junction unmatched. From germline, CDR1 is SEHNR and CDR2 FQNEAQ (reference sequence). CDR3 DNA: TGTGCCAGCAGCCTCCGGACTAGCGGGGGGGGGATAGATACGCAGTATTTT. Encoded protein: CASSLRTSGGGIDTQYF.

The chain has TRBV4-1 and TRBJ2-1, with TRBD2 identical over 11 bases. Unmatched junction bases numbered 5, after V lost 1 base and J lost 3 bases. Germline V gene lookup returns CDR1 MGHRA and CDR2 YSYEKL. The CDR3 has 17 residues. The CDR3 sequence: CASSQGETSGGYNEQFF. As DNA, the CDR3 is TGCGCCAGCAGCCAAGGTGAAACTAGCGGGGGCTACAATGAGCAGTTCTTC.

J is TRBJ1-1 and V is TRBV5-1; D is unclear. The CDR3 has 14 amino acids. The germline gives CDR1 SGHRS, CDR2 YFSETQ. Trimming took off 2 bases at V and 2 bases at J, with 10 bases between the two ends. CDR3 loop: CASSFWAPNTEAFF. CDR3 bases: TGCGCCAGCAGCTTCTGGGCCCCCAACACTGAAGCTTTCTTT. The variable domain in full, with the rest retrieved from reference TRBV5-1 and TRBJ1-1, is KAGVTQTPRYLIKTRGQQVTLSCSPISGHRSVSWYQQTPGQGLQFLFEYFSETQRNKGNFPGRFSGRQFSNSRSEMNVSTLELGDSALYLCASSFWAPNTEAFFGQGTRLTVV.

The CDR3 coding sequence is TGTGCCAGCAGCTGGGACAGGGGCGGCACTGAAGCTTTCTTT. Translation gives CASSWDRGGTEAFF. This chain links TRBV5-6 with TRBJ1-1, with 10 positions matching TRBD1. The CDR3 is 14 residues long. Germline loops: CDR1 SGHDT, CDR2 YYEEEE. Losses at the gene ends were 3 bases for V and 4 bases for J; bases not matched to a gene: 3.

The chain carries TRBV3-1 (or the pseudogene TRBV3-2) and TRBJ2-5; 9 bases are a match to TRBD1. Germline CDR1 reads LGHDT; CDR2 reads YNNKEL (reference sequence). J lost 4 bases, V lost 2 bases, and 8 bases had no gene match. There are 16 residues in the CDR3. The CDR3 DNA reads TGTGCCAGCAGCCAACTAATGACAGGGGGAGCAGAGACCCAGTACTTC. Translation: CASSQLMTGGAETQYF.

The CDR3 reads CASSQVWRGNTIYF. The DNA of the CDR3 is TGTGCCAGCAGCCAAGTTTGGAGAGGAAACACCATATATTTT. The chain has TRBV3-1 (or the pseudogene TRBV3-2) and TRBJ1-3, with D unresolved. Deletions cut 1 base from V and 4 bases from J, with 8 bases between. The germline V gene has CDR1 LGHDT and CDR2 YNNKEL (reference sequence). The CDR3 loop spans 14 amino acids.

The chain joins TRBV13 to TRBJ2-3, with 11 positions matching TRBD1. The V segment lost 3 bases and the J segment 4 bases; nucleotides outside the gene matches: 3. The CDR3 length is 15 residues. Looked up from germline, CDR1 is PRHDT and CDR2 is FYEKMQ (reference sequence). The CDR3 reads CASSFRTGGPDTQYF. The CDR3 region has the DNA TGTGCCAGCAGCTTTCGGACAGGGGGCCCAGATACGCAGTATTTT.

CDR3 residues: CASSAPTGANTGELFF. The CDR3 DNA reads TGTGCCAGCAGCGCCCCGACAGGGGCGAACACCGGGGAGCTGTTTTTT. This rearrangement joins TRBV5-6 to TRBJ2-2; the match to TRBD1 covers 8 bases. There are 16 residues in the CDR3. J was trimmed by 0 bases and V by 4 bases; bases with no gene match: 5. Germline CDR1 is SGHDT and CDR2 is YYEEEE.

The chain recombines TRBV12-3 or TRBV12-4 with TRBJ1-5; D is uncertain. V was cut by 3 bases and J by 7 bases, with 10 bases left in between. The CDR3 totals 13 residues. CDR3 sequence: CASSFVAEQPQHF. CDR3 sequence (DNA): TGTGCCAGCAGTTTCGTAGCTGAACAGCCCCAGCATTTT.